This paragraph reports one T cell receptor (beta chain). Healthy Caucasian individuals from Russia aged roughly 6 to 90 served as donors. The data were taken from a study of blood T cells in healthy people across ages. The CDR3 runs to 15 residues. CDR1 and CDR2 (germline): MNHNS, SASEGT. Alongside a J-beta primer mix, a sample-barcoded 5' primer served in a second PCR lasting about 7 to 11 cycles. TCRdb redid the calling of the 5' RACE reads with MiXCR, one entry per CDR3 protein. The data show about 970,000 distinct CDR3 sequences, roughly half seen once. This sequence joins TRBV6-1 and TRBJ2-4, with 11 bases matching TRBD2. The J call may be in error: the DNA end matches TRBJ2-7 better. The sequenced sample consisted of blood. The TCR originated in a woman aged 55-69 years in good health. The CDR3 coding sequence is TGTGCCAGCAGTGTCACTACTAGCGGGAGAAGCGAGCAGTACTTC. It encodes CASSVTTSGRSEQYF.